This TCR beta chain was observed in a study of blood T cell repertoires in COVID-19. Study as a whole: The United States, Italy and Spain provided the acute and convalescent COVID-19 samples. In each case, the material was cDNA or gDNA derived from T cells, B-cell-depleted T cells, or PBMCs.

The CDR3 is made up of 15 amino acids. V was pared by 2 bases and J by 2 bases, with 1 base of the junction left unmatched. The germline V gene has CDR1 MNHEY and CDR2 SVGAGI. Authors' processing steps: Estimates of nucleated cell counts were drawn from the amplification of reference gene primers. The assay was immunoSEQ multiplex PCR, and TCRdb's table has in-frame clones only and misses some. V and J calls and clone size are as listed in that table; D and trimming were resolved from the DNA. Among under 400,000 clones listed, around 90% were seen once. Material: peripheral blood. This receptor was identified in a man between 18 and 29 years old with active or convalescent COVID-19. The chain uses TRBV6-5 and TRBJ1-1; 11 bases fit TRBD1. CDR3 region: CASSYGTGGNTEAFF. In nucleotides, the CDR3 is TGTGCCAGCAGTTACGGGACAGGGGGTAACACTGAAGCTTTCTTT.